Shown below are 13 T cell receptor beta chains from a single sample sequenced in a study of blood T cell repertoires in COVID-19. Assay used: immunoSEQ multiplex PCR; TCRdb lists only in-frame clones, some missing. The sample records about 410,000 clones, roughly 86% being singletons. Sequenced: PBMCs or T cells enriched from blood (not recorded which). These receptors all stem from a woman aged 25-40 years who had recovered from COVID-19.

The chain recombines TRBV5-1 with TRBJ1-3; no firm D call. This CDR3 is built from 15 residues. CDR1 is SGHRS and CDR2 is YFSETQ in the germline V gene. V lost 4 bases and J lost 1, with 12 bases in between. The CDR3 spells CASSPEGVSGNTIYF. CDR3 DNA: TGCGCCAGCAGCCCCGAGGGCGTTTCTGGAAACACCATATATTTT.

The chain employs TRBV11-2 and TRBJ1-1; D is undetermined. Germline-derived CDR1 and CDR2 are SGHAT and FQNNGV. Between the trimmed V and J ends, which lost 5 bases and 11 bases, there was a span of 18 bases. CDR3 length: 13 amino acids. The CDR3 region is CASSPGGRLSAFF. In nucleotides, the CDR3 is TGTGCCAGCAGCCCGGGAGGCAGGCTCAGCGCTTTCTTT.

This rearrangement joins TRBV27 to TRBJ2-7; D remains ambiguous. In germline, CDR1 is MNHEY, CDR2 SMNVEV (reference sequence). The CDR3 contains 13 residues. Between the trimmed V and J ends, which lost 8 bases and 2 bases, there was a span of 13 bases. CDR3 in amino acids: CASSRRQAYEQYF. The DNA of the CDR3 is TGTGCCAGCTCCCGCCGACAAGCCTACGAGCAGTACTTC.

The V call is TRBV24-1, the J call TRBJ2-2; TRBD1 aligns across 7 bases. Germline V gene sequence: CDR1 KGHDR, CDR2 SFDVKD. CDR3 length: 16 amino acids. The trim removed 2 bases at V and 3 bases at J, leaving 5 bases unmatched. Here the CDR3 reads CATSDSNRGDTGELFF. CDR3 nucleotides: TGTGCCACCAGTGATTCCAACAGGGGTGACACCGGGGAGCTGTTTTTT.

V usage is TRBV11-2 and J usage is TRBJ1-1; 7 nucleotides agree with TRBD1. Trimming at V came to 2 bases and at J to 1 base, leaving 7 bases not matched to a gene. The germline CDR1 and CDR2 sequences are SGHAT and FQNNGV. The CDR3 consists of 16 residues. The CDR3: CASSLWAGGANTEAFF. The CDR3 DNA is TGTGCCAGCAGCTTATGGGCAGGGGGAGCGAACACTGAAGCTTTCTTT.

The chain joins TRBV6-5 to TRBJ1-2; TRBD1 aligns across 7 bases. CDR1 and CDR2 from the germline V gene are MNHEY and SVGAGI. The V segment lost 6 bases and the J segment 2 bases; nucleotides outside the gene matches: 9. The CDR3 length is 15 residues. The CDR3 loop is CASSPNRGPNYGYTF. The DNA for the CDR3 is TGTGCCAGCAGCCCAAACAGGGGCCCCAACTATGGCTACACCTTC.

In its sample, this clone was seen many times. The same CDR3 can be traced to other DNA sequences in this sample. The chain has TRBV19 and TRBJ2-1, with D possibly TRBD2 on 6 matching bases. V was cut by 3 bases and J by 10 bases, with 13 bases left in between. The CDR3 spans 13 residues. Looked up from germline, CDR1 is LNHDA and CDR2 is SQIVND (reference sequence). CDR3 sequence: CASSIPLGGEQFF. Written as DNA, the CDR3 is TGTGCCAGTAGTATTCCCTTGGGGGGAGAGCAGTTCTTC. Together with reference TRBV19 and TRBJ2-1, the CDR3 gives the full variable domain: DGGITQSPKYLFRKEGQNVTLSCEQNLNHDAMYWYRQDPGQGLRLIYYSQIVNDFQKGDIAEGYSVSREKKESFPLTVTSAQKNPTAFYLCASSIPLGGEQFFGPGTRLTVL.

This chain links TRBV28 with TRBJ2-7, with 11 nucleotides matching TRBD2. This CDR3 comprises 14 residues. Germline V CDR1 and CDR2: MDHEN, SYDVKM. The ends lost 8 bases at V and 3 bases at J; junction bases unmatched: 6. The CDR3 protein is CASLAGGIIYEQYF. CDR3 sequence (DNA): TGTGCCAGCTTAGCGGGGGGGATTATCTACGAGCAGTACTTC.

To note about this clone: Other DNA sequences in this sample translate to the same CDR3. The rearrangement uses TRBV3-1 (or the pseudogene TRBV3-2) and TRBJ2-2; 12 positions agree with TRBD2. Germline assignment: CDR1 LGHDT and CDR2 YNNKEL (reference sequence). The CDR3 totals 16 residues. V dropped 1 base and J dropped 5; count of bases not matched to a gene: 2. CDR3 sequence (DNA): TGTGCCAGCAGCCAAGGGCTAGCGGGGGGGACCGGGGAGCTGTTTTTT. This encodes CASSQGLAGGTGELFF.

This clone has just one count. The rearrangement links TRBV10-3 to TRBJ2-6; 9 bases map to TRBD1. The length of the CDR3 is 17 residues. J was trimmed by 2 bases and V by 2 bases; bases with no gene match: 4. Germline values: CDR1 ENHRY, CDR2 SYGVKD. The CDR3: CAISEGQGTTGANVLTF. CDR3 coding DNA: TGTGCCATCAGTGAGGGACAGGGGACTACTGGGGCCAACGTCCTGACTTTC.

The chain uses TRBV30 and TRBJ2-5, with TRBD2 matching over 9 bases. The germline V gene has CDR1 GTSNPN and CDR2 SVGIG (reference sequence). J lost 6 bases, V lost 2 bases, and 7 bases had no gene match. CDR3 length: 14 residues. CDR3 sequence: CAWSPSGAVKTQYF. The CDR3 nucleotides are TGTGCCTGGAGTCCTAGCGGGGCGGTGAAGACCCAGTACTTC.

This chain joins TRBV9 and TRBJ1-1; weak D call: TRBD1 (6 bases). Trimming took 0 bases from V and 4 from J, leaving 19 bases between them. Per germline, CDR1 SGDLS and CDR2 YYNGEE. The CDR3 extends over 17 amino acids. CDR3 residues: CASSVDAAGAVRTEAFF. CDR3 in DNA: TGTGCCAGCAGCGTAGATGCGGCAGGGGCTGTTCGCACTGAAGCTTTCTTT. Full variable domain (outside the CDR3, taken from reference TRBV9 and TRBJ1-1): DSGVTQTPKHLITATGQRVTLRCSPRSGDLSVYWYQQSLDQGLQFLIQYYNGEERAKGNILERFSAQQFPDLHSELNLSSLELGDSALYFCASSVDAAGAVRTEAFFGQGTRLTVV.

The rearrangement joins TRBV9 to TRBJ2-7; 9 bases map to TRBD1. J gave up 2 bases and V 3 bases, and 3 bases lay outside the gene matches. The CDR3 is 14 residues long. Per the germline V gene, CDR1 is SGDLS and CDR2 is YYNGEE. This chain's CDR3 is CASSAGQGPYEQYF. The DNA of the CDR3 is TGTGCCAGCAGCGCGGGACAGGGCCCCTACGAGCAGTACTTC.